This is a list of T cell receptor beta chains from one sample in a study of blood T cell repertoires in COVID-19. The assay was immunoSEQ multiplex PCR, and TCRdb's table has in-frame clones only and misses some. The repertoire consists of about 60,000 clones, with 88% occurring once and the leading ten covering approximately 4.3%. The source material was peripheral blood. The receptors derive from a human donor in a cohort sampled during active COVID-19. CDR3s include the opening cysteine and the closing phenylalanine or tryptophan. Fields, in order: J gene, clone size, V gene, D gene, CDR3 DNA, CDR3 protein. D genes are given only for firm matches. For some rows the clone size is stated as once, few or many, or as a class when expanded; others skip it.

TRBJ1-6	-	TRBV5-8	-	TGTGCCAGCAGCTTGGGACAGGTTCTGTACTCACCCCTCCACTTT	CASSLGQVLYSPLHF
TRBJ2-1	-	TRBV18	-	TGTGCCAGCCGACGAGGGAGTGAGCAGTTCTTC	CASRRGSEQFF
TRBJ2-1	-	TRBV6-2/TRBV6-3	-	TGTGCCAGCAGTTACTCGATAGGAGGTGAGCAGTTCTTC	CASSYSIGGEQFF
TRBJ2-3	-	TRBV21-1	-	TGTGCCAGCAGCAAAGCGAGGCTTGTGACAGATACGCAGTATTTT	CASSKARLVTDTQYF
TRBJ1-5	-	TRBV9	TRBD1	TGTGCCAGCAGCGTAGATGGGACAGGGGGCTGCTATAGCAATCAGCCCCAGCATTTT	CASSVDGTGGCYSNQPQHF
TRBJ2-2	once	TRBV30	TRBD2	TGTGCCTGGACTCTAGCGGGAGGGCCCATCACCGGGGAGCTGTTTTTT	CAWTLAGGPITGELFF
TRBJ1-4	-	TRBV6-5	-	TGTGCCAGCAGTTATCAGGAAGGGGTGAAAAAACTGTTTTTT	CASSYQEGVKKLFF
TRBJ1-4	-	TRBV2	TRBD1	TGTGCCAGCACCAGGACAGGGACTAATGAAAAACTGTTTTTT	CASTRTGTNEKLFF
TRBJ2-2	-	TRBV6-5	-	TGTGCCAGCAGTTACTCGTCCAGGGCCACCGGGGAGCTGTTTTTT	CASSYSSRATGELFF
TRBJ2-3	-	TRBV28	TRBD2	TGTGCCAGCATCATGGACCGGGGGGCAGATACGCAGTATTTT	CASIMDRGADTQYF
TRBJ1-2	-	TRBV7-9	-	TGTGCCAGCAGCTACCGGGACACTAGGGGCTACACCTTC	CASSYRDTRGYTF
TRBJ2-1	once	TRBV28	TRBD2	TGTGCCAGCAGTTTTAGGCTACTAGCGGGAGGGCTCGGTGAGCAGTTCTTC	CASSFRLLAGGLGEQFF
TRBJ2-4	-	TRBV24-1	-	TGTGCCACCAGTGACGGCGGGGCAGCCAAAAACATTCAGTACTTC	CATSDGGAAKNIQYF
TRBJ1-3	-	TRBV7-6	-	TGTGCCAGCAGCCTACCGGGGGGACCCGGAAACACCATATATTTT	CASSLPGGPGNTIYF
TRBJ2-5	-	TRBV5-4	TRBD2	TGTGCCAGCAGCTCGGGAGCACTAGCGGGGTCACAGACCCAGTACTTC	CASSSGALAGSQTQYF
TRBJ2-7	-	TRBV12-3/TRBV12-4	TRBD1	TGTGCCAGCAGTTTGCAGGGACAGGGTTTGAACTTC	CASSLQGQGLNF
TRBJ1-1	-	TRBV3-1/TRBV3-2	-	TGTGCCAGCAGCCAACAATCAGTGAACACTGAAGCTTTCTTT	CASSQQSVNTEAFF
TRBJ1-6	few	TRBV14	-	TGTGCCAGCAGCCCGCAGGGGTTTCAGAATTCACCCCTCCACTTT	CASSPQGFQNSPLHF
TRBJ2-1	-	TRBV27	TRBD2	TGTGCCAGCAGTTTATCCGGCGGGGGGATATACAATGAGCAGTTCTTC	CASSLSGGGIYNEQFF
TRBJ1-5	-	TRBV28	TRBD1	TGTGCCAGCAGTTTAGCGGCAGGGGGGTGGCAGCCCCAGCATTTT	CASSLAAGGWQPQHF
TRBJ1-5	-	TRBV6-1	-	TGTGCCAGCAGTGAAGCAACAGGGACCCAGCCCCAGCATTTT	CASSEATGTQPQHF
TRBJ2-1	-	TRBV5-1	TRBD2	TGCGCCAGCAGCTCGTGGACTAGCGGGGGTAACAATGAGCAGTTCTTC	CASSSWTSGGNNEQFF
TRBJ2-7	-	TRBV28	TRBD2	TGTGCCAGCAGGTCTCGACTAGCGGGGGCCTACGAGCAGTACTTC	CASRSRLAGAYEQYF
TRBJ1-5	few	TRBV30	-	TGTGCCTGGAGCACACAGGGTAATCAGCCCCAGCATTTT	CAWSTQGNQPQHF
TRBJ2-2	once	TRBV7-9	TRBD1	TGTGCCAGCAGCAAAGCCGGGACAGAAAACACCGGGGAGCTGTTTTTT	CASSKAGTENTGELFF
TRBJ2-1	-	TRBV7-8	TRBD1	TGTGCCAGCAGCTCCGGGACAGGGGGACTAAATGAGCAGTTCTTC	CASSSGTGGLNEQFF
TRBJ1-2	once	TRBV4-2	TRBD1	TGTGCCAGCAGCCAGCCGGGACAGGGGGCTGGTATCTATGGCTACACCTTC	CASSQPGQGAGIYGYTF
TRBJ1-1	-	TRBV27	TRBD1	TGTGCCAGCAGTGGGGGAGGGACAGGGGACACTGAAGCTTTCTTT	CASSGGGTGDTEAFF
TRBJ2-5	-	TRBV20-1	-	TGCAGTGCTTACAGGCAAGAGACCCAGTACTTC	CSAYRQETQYF
TRBJ2-5	-	TRBV7-9	-	TGTGCCAGCAGCTTCTTCGGGCAGGGCCAAGAGACCCAGTACTTC	CASSFFGQGQETQYF
TRBJ2-3	many	TRBV10-3	TRBD2	TGTGCCATCAGAGCCGGGACTAGCGGTACAGATACGCAGTATTTT	CAIRAGTSGTDTQYF
TRBJ2-3	-	TRBV4-3	TRBD2	TGCGCCAGCAGCCACCGCAAGCCGGGACTAGCGGGGTTTGTGGATACGCAGTATTTT	CASSHRKPGLAGFVDTQYF
TRBJ2-1	-	TRBV11-3	TRBD2	TGTGCCAGCAGCCCCGGGACTAGCCCCTACAATGAGCAGTTCTTC	CASSPGTSPYNEQFF
TRBJ2-1	-	TRBV13	-	TGTGCCAGCAGCTCACTAGAGGAGCAGTTCTTC	CASSSLEEQFF
TRBJ2-7	-	TRBV5-4	TRBD1	TGTGCCAGCAGCTCCCGGGACAGGGGTCGAAAGCAGTACTTC	CASSSRDRGRKQYF
TRBJ2-1	-	TRBV10-3	-	TGTGCCATCAGTGACGTTTTAGCCCACAATGAGCAGTTCTTC	CAISDVLAHNEQFF
TRBJ2-1	-	TRBV10-2	-	TGCGCCAGCAGTGAGGAGGCCCCGAGCTCCTACAATGAGCAGTTCTTC	CASSEEAPSSYNEQFF
TRBJ2-4	once	TRBV6-5	-	TGTGCCAGCAGTCCACAGGGAGTCACCAAAAACATTCAGTACTTC	CASSPQGVTKNIQYF